Shown below are 13 T cell receptor beta chains from a single sample sequenced in a study of CD8 T cells in Susac syndrome. With random hexamers, reverse transcription was performed on about 0.5 to 1 ug of RNA. TCRdb re-called the immunoSEQ multiplex PCR reads with MiXCR, one entry per CDR3 protein. The data contain some 160,000 distinct CDR3 sequences, roughly 95% of them singletons. Sequencing was performed on CD8+ T cells from PBMCs. The receptors originated from a human donor with multiple sclerosis.

V usage is TRBV4-1 and J usage is TRBJ1-5; 7 nucleotides align to TRBD1. The CDR3 is 16 amino acids. V gave up 3 bases and J gave up 6 bases; unmatched junction bases: 11. Germline CDR1 reads MGHRA; CDR2 reads YSYEKL. CDR3 amino acids: CASSHDGRGGVQPQHF. CDR3 nucleotides: TGCGCCAGCAGCCATGATGGGAGAGGGGGCGTTCAGCCCCAGCATTTT.

The rearrangement links TRBV9 to TRBJ2-1; perhaps D is TRBD1 or TRBD2 (5 bases each). Germline V gene lookup returns CDR1 SGDLS and CDR2 YYNGEE. CDR3 length equals 15 residues. V dropped 3 bases and J dropped 5 bases, with 15 bases sitting between them. The CDR3 protein is CASSGAHGGDNEQFF. The CDR3 DNA reads as TGTGCCAGCAGCGGGGCCCATGGGGGTGACAATGAGCAGTTCTTC.

This chain joins TRBV6-1 and TRBJ2-4; D call uncertain. Germline loops: CDR1 MNHNS, CDR2 SASEGT. V was trimmed by 4 bases and J by 0 bases, leaving 13 bases between them. The CDR3 covers 16 residues. The CDR3 spells CASSGRKAVAKNIQYF. CDR3 DNA sequence: TGTGCCAGCAGTGGTAGGAAGGCGGTAGCCAAAAACATTCAGTACTTC.

The genes are TRBV29-1 and TRBJ2-3; D perhaps matches TRBD2 (5 bases). The CDR3 runs 14 residues. Germline CDR1 SQVTM, CDR2 ANQGSEA. V lost 8 bases, J lost 3 bases, and 18 bases lay in between. CDR3 sequence reads: CSLCDGVGTDTQYF. CDR3 bases: TGCAGCCTGTGCGACGGGGTAGGAACAGATACGCAGTATTTT.

This clonotype was found once. The genes are TRBV20-1 and TRBJ2-7, with TRBD2 matching 8 bases. The germline V gene has CDR1 DFQATT and CDR2 SNEGSKA (reference sequence). This CDR3 comprises 13 residues. V was clipped by 3 bases and J by 3 bases; unmatched bases: 4. CDR3 nucleotides: TGCAGTGCTAGCGGTCGGGAGGGCTACGAGCAGTACTTC. It translates to CSASGREGYEQYF.

V is TRBV20-1 and J is TRBJ2-7; D remains ambiguous. The CDR3 has 16 residues. The germline V gene has CDR1 DFQATT and CDR2 SNEGSKA (reference sequence). V gave up 3 bases and J gave up 0 bases, with 18 bases separating them. CDR3 residues: CSASPVSTVSSYEQYF. CDR3 sequence (DNA): TGCAGTGCTAGTCCTGTCTCGACTGTCAGCTCCTACGAGCAGTACTTC.

J is TRBJ2-2 and V is TRBV6-5; no reliable D call. V lost 2 bases and J 4 bases, leaving 5 bases between the germline ends. This CDR3 contains 13 residues. Germline loops: CDR1 MNHEY, CDR2 SVGAGI. CDR3 sequence reads: CASSYPVTGELFF. CDR3 nucleotides: TGTGCCAGCAGTTACCCAGTCACCGGGGAGCTGTTTTTT.

This chain connects TRBV27 to TRBJ2-7; D gene uncertain. With 5 bases removed from V and 1 base from J, the gap between germline ends came to 9 bases. Germline assignment: CDR1 MNHEY and CDR2 SMNVEV (reference sequence). The CDR3 runs 13 residues. CDR3 nucleotide sequence: TGTGCCAGCAGTCCTATGCCGTCCTACGAGCAGTACTTC. This translates into CASSPMPSYEQYF.

This clonotype was observed once. The chain recombines TRBV11-2 with TRBJ2-5; TRBD1 aligns across 7 bases. CDR3 length equals 15 residues. The V gene's germline CDR1 is SGHAT and CDR2 FQNNGV. The V gene end was trimmed by 5 bases and the J gene end by 5 bases; junction bases not matched to a gene: 11. The CDR3 coding sequence is TGTGCCAGCAGCGCTTACAGGGGCCCCGGGGAGACCCAGTACTTC. Translated, it gives CASSAYRGPGETQYF. Looking up the rest from reference TRBV11-2 and TRBJ2-5 gives the full variable domain: EAGVAQSPRYKIIEKRQSVAFWCNPISGHATLYWYQQILGQGPKLLIQFQNNGVVDDSQLPKDRFSAERLKGVDSTLKIQPAKLEDSAVYLCASSAYRGPGETQYFGPGTRLLVL.

V and J are TRBV12-3 or TRBV12-4 and TRBJ1-1; D not certain. The CDR3 length is 15 residues. The V gene lost 3 bases and the J gene lost 0 bases, with 11 bases spanning the gap. Written as DNA, the CDR3 is TGTGCCAGCAGTTTCGCGCCCCTTATGAACACTGAAGCTTTCTTT. Protein: CASSFAPLMNTEAFF.

The chain links TRBV11-2 to TRBJ2-7; D gene uncertain. The CDR3 length is 13 residues. From germline, CDR1 is SGHAT and CDR2 FQNNGV. V lost 4 bases to trimming and J lost 4 bases, with 11 bases between them. CDR3 in amino acids: CASSSSPAYEQYF. The CDR3 DNA follows: TGTGCCAGCAGCTCAAGCCCTGCATACGAGCAGTACTTC.

The J gene is TRBJ2-2, the V gene TRBV20-1, with D uncertain. The CDR3 covers 11 residues. Germline lookup yields CDR1 DFQATT and CDR2 SNEGSKA (reference sequence). The CDR3 DNA reads TGCACTCGCATGCGGACCGGGGAGCTGTTTTTT. As protein: CTRMRTGELFF.

The genes are TRBV27 and TRBJ2-2; TRBD1 matches at 7 bases. The V gene's germline CDR1 is MNHEY and CDR2 SMNVEV (reference sequence). V lost 5 bases to trimming and J lost 1 base; unmatched junction nucleotides: 4. The CDR3 length is 15 residues. CDR3 region: CASSPRDRNTGELFF. DNA for the CDR3: TGTGCCAGCAGTCCCCGGGACAGGAACACCGGGGAGCTGTTTTTT.